This TCR beta chain was identified during a study of blood T cell repertoires in COVID-19. As for the study in general: T cells, B-cell-depleted T cells, or PBMCs provided the cDNA or gDNA that served as material.

This CDR3 has 14 amino acids. V was shortened by 4 bases and J by 6 bases, with 12 bases between the two germline ends. In germline, CDR1 is SEHNR, CDR2 FQNEAQ (reference sequence). Assay used: immunoSEQ multiplex PCR; TCRdb lists only in-frame clones, some missing. The sample comprises fewer than 110,000 clones, 70% to 90% of which are singletons, and roughly 6.6% rests with the top ten. Source material: peripheral blood. The chain has TRBV7-9 and TRBJ1-4, with D uncertain. The TCR sequence derives from a man in his forties or fifties with active or convalescent COVID-19. The CDR3 loop is CASSSFSGDEKLFF. DNA for the CDR3: TGTGCCAGCAGCTCTTTTTCGGGAGATGAAAAACTGTTTTTT.